Included here is one T cell receptor (beta chain) sequence, with context. Its antigen is still unknown. The sample belongs to a study of Graves' ophthalmopathy and Graves' hyperthyroidism. The overall study: Peripheral blood collection took place at initial diagnosis, before any treatment.

Amplifying from RNA transcripts, the study obtained TCR beta CDR3 regions. The first-round RT-PCR employed HTBI primers together with the Qiagen OneStep RT-PCR kit. A multiplex PCR was then performed as the second round. TCRdb analysed the multiplex PCR reads with MiXCR anew, one entry per CDR3 protein. Found here are 200,000 to 300,000 distinct CDR3 sequences, about 47% of them singletons; the top ten hold around half. Study results and limitations: Ophthalmopathy progression was predicted with 70.59% sensitivity and 72% to 80% specificity. Most thyroid clonotypes expanded beyond 0.001 frequency were also found in blood.

Germline-derived CDR1 and CDR2 are KGHDR and SFDVKD. V was shortened by 4 bases and J by 5 bases, with 5 bases between the two germline ends. The CDR3 consists of 11 residues. Sequenced input: peripheral blood. The chain uses TRBV24-1 and TRBJ2-7; D is uncertain. The sequence derives from an adult man with Graves' ophthalmopathy. The CDR3, as DNA: TGTGCCACCAGTGACTCGGACGAGCAGTACTTC. It translates to CATSDSDEQYF.